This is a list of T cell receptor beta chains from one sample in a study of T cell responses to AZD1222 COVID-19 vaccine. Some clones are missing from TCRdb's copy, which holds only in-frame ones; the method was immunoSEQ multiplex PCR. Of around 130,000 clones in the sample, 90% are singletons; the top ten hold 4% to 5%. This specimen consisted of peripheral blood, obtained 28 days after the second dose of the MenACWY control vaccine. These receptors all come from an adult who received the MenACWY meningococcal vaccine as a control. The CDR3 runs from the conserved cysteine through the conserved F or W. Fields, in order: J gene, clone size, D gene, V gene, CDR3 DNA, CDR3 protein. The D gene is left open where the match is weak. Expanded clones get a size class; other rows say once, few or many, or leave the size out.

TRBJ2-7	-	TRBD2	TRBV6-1	TGTGCCAGCAGTGAAGGTCTAGCGGGAGCCCCCTACGAGCAGTACTTC	CASSEGLAGAPYEQYF
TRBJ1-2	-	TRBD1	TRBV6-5	TGTGCCAGCAGTTTGGACAGGGGCTTTAACTATGGCTACACCTTC	CASSLDRGFNYGYTF
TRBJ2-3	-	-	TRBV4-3	TGCGCCAGCAGCCTTGACCTATTCACAGATACGCAGTATTTT	CASSLDLFTDTQYF
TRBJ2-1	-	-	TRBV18	TGTGCCAGCTCACCATCTAAGGTACAATACAATGAGCAGTTCTTC	CASSPSKVQYNEQFF
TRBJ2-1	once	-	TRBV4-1	TGCGCCAGCAGCCAAGGGGCTAGCGCCTACAATGAGCAGTTCTTC	CASSQGASAYNEQFF
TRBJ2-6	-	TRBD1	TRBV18	TGTGCCAGCTCACCCGGGACAGATACCAACGTCCTGACTTTC	CASSPGTDTNVLTF
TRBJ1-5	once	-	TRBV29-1	TGCAGCCCTAGCGTCGTTCAGCCCCAGCATTTT	CSPSVVQPQHF
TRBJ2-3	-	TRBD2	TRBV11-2	TGTGCCAGCAGCCCGCGGGGGACTAGCACAGATACGCAGTATTTT	CASSPRGTSTDTQYF
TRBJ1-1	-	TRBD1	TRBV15	TGTGCCACCGGCAGCGGGACAGGGTACACTGAAGCTTTCTTT	CATGSGTGYTEAFF
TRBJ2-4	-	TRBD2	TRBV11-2	TGTGCCAGCAGGGGGGGGGTGGTCGGCATTCAGTACTTC	CASRGGVVGIQYF
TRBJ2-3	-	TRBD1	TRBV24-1	TGTGCCACCAGCGGAGACAGGGGGCCCCTGACAGATACGCAGTATTTT	CATSGDRGPLTDTQYF
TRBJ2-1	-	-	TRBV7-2	TGTGCCAGCAGCTTAGGGGGTGATGAGCAGTTCTTC	CASSLGGDEQFF
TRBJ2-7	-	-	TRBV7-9	TGTGCCAGCAGCTCCCTCGCGGTCCACGAGCAGTACTTC	CASSSLAVHEQYF
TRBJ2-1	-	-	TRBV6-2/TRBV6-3	TGTGCCAGCAGTTACCCCCCACTAATCGAGCGGGCTAGCTCCTACAATGAGCAGTTCTTC	CASSYPPLIERASSYNEQFF
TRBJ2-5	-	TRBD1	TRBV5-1	TGCGCCAGCAGAAGTGCAGGGGGCTTGGAGACCCAGTACTTC	CASRSAGGLETQYF
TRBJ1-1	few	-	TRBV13	TGTGCCAGCAGCTTAGTACCACAGGAGAACACTGAAGCTTTCTTT	CASSLVPQENTEAFF
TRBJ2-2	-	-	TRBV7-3	TGTGCCAGCACCATAGACCCTCGGGGCACCGGGGAGCTGTTTTTT	CASTIDPRGTGELFF
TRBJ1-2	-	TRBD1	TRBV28	TGTGCCAGCAGCGCTAGGACAGGACCCTATGGCTACACCTTC	CASSARTGPYGYTF
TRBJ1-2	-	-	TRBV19	TGTGCCAGTAGTATAGGACGAAGGGATGGCTACACCTTC	CASSIGRRDGYTF
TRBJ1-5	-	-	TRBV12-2	TGTGCAAGTCGCATGGGACCGATTAGTTCTAGCAATCAGCCCCAGCATTTT	CASRMGPISSSNQPQHF
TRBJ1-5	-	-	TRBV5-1	TGCGCCAGCAGCTTGGGGGGGGGCAATCAGCCCCAGCATTTT	CASSLGGGNQPQHF
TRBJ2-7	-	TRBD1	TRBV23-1	TGCGCCAGCAGTCAATGGGGGCAGGGGGCTATATACGAGCAGTACTTC	CASSQWGQGAIYEQYF